The following is a T cell receptor (beta chain) sequence with its context. As yet, its antigen is unknown. This CDR3 is 16 amino acids long. Germline CDR1 and CDR2: SQVTM and ANQGSEA. This entry belongs to a study of cytomegalovirus exposure and HLA in healthy donors. The study, taken as a whole, reports: Further analysis was carried out later, and it showed several of the most significant clusters appearing linked to common viral pathogens.

With 60 Vbeta and 13 Jbeta primers, the PCR was carried out. This table comes from immunoSEQ multiplex PCR, and its TCRdb copy is limited to in-frame clones, with some not included. The sample carries 100,000 to 150,000 clones, roughly four fifths recorded once. The genes are TRBV29-1 and TRBJ2-3; 16 bases match TRBD2. Input material: PBMCs. The receptor comes from a male donor in good health and CMV-seropositive. The CDR3 protein is CAGEGLAGGSPDTQYF. CDR3 coding DNA: TGCGCGGGAGAGGGACTAGCGGGAGGGTCCCCAGATACGCAGTATTTT.